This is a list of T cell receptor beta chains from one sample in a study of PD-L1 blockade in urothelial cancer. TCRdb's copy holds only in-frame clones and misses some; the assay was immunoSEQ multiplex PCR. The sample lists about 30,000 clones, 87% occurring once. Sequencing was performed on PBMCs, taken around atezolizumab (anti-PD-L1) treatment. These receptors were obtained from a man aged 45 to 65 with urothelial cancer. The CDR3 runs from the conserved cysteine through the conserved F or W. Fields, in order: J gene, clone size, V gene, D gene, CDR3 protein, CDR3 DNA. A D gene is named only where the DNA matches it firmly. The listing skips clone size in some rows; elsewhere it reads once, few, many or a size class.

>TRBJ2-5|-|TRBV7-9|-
CASSLGQGTETQYF
TGTGCCAGCAGCTTAGGGCAGGGCACGGAGACCCAGTACTTC
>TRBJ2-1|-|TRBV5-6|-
CASSLRIRERTYNEQFF
TGTGCCAGCAGCTTGAGAATCCGGGAGAGGACCTACAATGAGCAGTTCTTC
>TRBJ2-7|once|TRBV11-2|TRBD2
CASSSGLAYEQYF
TGTGCCAGCAGCTCAGGACTAGCCTACGAGCAGTACTTC
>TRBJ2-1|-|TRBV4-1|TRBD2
CASSQDRLRRGEKNEQFF
TGCGCCAGCAGCCAAGATCGATTAAGGCGGGGGGAGAAGAATGAGCAGTTCTTC
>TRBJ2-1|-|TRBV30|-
CAWSVTGVEQFF
TGTGCCTGGAGTGTAACGGGGGTTGAGCAGTTCTTC
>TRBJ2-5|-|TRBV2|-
CASTRVVQETQYF
TGTGCCAGCACCCGGGTAGTCCAAGAGACCCAGTACTTC
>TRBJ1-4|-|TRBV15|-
CATSRDPQVGEKLFF
TGTGCCACCAGCAGAGATCCCCAAGTCGGGGAAAAACTGTTTTTT
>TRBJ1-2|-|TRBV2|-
CASRPPSLNGYTF
TGTGCCAGCAGACCCCCGTCACTAAATGGCTACACCTTC
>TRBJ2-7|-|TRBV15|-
CATSRDIRRGSYEQYF
TGTGCCACCAGCAGAGACATTAGGAGGGGAAGCTACGAGCAGTACTTC
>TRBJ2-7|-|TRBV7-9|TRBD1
CASSPTGTGKGEQYF
TGTGCCAGCAGCCCAACCGGGACAGGGAAGGGCGAGCAGTACTTC
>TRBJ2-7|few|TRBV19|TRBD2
CASSGRTSGGRYEQYF
TGTGCCAGTAGTGGAAGGACTAGCGGGGGTAGGTACGAGCAGTACTTC
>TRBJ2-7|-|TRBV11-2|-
CASSTDFIAYEQYF
TGTGCCAGCAGCACGGACTTCATAGCCTACGAGCAGTACTTC
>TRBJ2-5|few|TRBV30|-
CAWSPKNQETQYF
TGTGCCTGGAGTCCTAAAAACCAAGAGACCCAGTACTTC
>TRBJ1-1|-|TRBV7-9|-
CASSSTGVEAFF
TGTGCCAGCAGCTCAACGGGGGTTGAAGCTTTCTTT
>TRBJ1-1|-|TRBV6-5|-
CASSYLGIGNTEAFF
TGTGCCAGCAGTTACTTGGGCATTGGGAACACTGAAGCTTTCTTT
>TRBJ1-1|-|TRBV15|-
CATSRVVGGLTLAEAFF
TGTGCCACCAGCAGAGTAGTGGGGGGTTTGACGTTGGCTGAAGCTTTCTTT
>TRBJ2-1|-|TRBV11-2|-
CASSRPLGEDEQFF
TGTGCCAGCAGCCGACCCCTGGGGGAGGATGAGCAGTTCTTC
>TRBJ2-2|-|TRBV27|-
CASSQDWSNTGELFF
TGTGCCAGCAGCCAGGACTGGTCGAACACCGGGGAGCTGTTTTTT
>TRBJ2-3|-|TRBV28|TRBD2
CASSFAGIIAGGPTDTQYF
TGTGCCAGCAGTTTTGCCGGAATCATAGCGGGAGGTCCCACAGATACGCAGTATTTT
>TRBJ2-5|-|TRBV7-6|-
CASGGVGADQETQYF
TGTGCCAGTGGGGGAGTGGGGGCAGACCAAGAGACCCAGTACTTC
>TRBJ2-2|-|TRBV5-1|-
CASSLGGQRSGELFF
TGCGCCAGCAGCTTGGGGGGCCAGCGATCGGGGGAGCTGTTTTTT
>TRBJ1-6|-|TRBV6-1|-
CASSERDSDSPLHF
TGTGCCAGCAGTGAACGGGATTCAGATTCACCCCTCCACTTT
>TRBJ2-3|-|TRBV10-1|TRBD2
CASSESLRGRDTQYF
TGCGCCAGCAGTGAGTCTTTGCGGGGGAGAGATACGCAGTATTTT
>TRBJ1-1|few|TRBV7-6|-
CASSSNSNTEAFF
TGTGCCAGCAGCTCGAACTCGAACACTGAAGCTTTCTTT
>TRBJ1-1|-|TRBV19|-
CASTLGGLNTEAFF
TGTGCCAGTACTTTGGGGGGGCTAAACACTGAAGCTTTCTTT
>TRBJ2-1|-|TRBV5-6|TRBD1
CASSFRGTGYNEQFF
TGTGCCAGCAGCTTCAGGGGGACCGGGTACAATGAGCAGTTCTTC
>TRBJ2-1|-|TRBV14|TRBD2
CASSTSGGRNNEQFF
TGTGCCAGCAGCACTAGCGGGGGGCGCAACAATGAGCAGTTCTTC
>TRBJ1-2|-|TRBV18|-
CASSQEATANYGYTF
TGTGCCAGCTCACAGGAGGCCACGGCTAACTATGGCTACACCTTC
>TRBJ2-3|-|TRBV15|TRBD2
CATSRVRTSGSTDTQYF
TGTGCCACCAGCAGAGTTAGGACTAGCGGTAGCACAGATACGCAGTATTTT
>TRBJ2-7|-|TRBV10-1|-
CASSESTVVWSYEQYF
TGCGCCAGCAGTGAGTCGACGGTGGTCTGGAGCTACGAGCAGTACTTC
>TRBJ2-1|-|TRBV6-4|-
CASSMREGFFDNEQFF
TGTGCCAGCAGTATGCGCGAGGGCTTTTTCGACAATGAGCAGTTCTTC
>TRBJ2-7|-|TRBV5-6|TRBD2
CASSAGLAASRAYEQYF
TGTGCCAGCAGTGCGGGACTAGCCGCTTCTCGGGCCTACGAGCAGTACTTC
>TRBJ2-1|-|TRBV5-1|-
CASSLALYAYNEQFF
TGCGCCAGCAGCTTAGCATTGTACGCCTACAATGAGCAGTTCTTC
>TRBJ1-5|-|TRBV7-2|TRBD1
CASSLGTGAGNQPQHF
TGTGCCAGCAGCCTTGGGACAGGGGCGGGCAATCAGCCCCAGCATTTT
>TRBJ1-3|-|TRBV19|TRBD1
CASSMDRAFGNTIYF
TGTGCCAGTAGTATGGACAGGGCTTTTGGAAACACCATATATTTT
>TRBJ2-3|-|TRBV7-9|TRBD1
CASSSGTGRTDTQYF
TGTGCCAGCAGCTCGGGGACAGGGCGCACAGATACGCAGTATTTT
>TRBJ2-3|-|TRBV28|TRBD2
CASSLAGGRSTDTQYF
TGTGCCAGCAGTTTGGCGGGAGGGCGGAGCACAGATACGCAGTATTTT
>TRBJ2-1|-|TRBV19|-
CASSIQNRPNEQFF
TGTGCCAGTAGTATACAAAACAGGCCCAATGAGCAGTTCTTC
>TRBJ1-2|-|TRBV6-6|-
CASSYVLGALHTF
TGTGCCAGCAGTTACGTGTTGGGGGCTCTCCACACCTTC
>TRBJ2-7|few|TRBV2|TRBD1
CASSPIVGQANEQYF
TGTGCCAGCAGCCCTATTGTGGGACAGGCCAACGAGCAGTACTTC
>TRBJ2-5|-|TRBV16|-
CASSQSRTETTQETQYF
TGTGCCAGCAGCCAATCGAGGACAGAGACGACCCAAGAGACCCAGTACTTC
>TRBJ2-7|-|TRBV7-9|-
CASRQKGGSHEQYF
TGTGCCAGCAGACAGAAGGGGGGGTCCCACGAGCAGTACTTC
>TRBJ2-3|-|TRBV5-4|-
CASRNDRWESTDTQYF
TGTGCCAGCAGAAATGACAGGTGGGAAAGCACAGATACGCAGTATTTT
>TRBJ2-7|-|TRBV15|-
CATSRDQGGEYEQYF
TGTGCCACCAGCAGAGATCAAGGGGGGGAGTACGAGCAGTACTTC
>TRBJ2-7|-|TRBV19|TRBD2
CASSRTSETSYEQYF
TGTGCCAGTAGTAGGACTAGCGAAACCTCCTACGAGCAGTACTTC
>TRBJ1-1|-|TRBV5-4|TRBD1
CASIIDRGSTEAFF
TGTGCCAGCATAATAGACAGGGGTTCCACTGAAGCTTTCTTT
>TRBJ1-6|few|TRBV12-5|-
CASGLAQKAYNSPLHF
TGTGCTAGTGGTTTGGCCCAGAAAGCCTATAATTCACCCCTCCACTTT
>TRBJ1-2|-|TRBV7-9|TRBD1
CASNHVRDSAGHGYTF
TGTGCCAGCAACCACGTTCGGGACAGTGCCGGCCATGGCTACACCTTC
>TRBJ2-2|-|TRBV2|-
CASSEFQTGELFF
TGTGCCAGCAGTGAATTTCAGACCGGGGAGCTGTTTTTT
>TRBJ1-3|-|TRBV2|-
CASRAPGGGLSGNTIYF
TGTGCCAGCAGGGCCCCGGGCGGGGGTCTCTCTGGAAACACCATATATTTT
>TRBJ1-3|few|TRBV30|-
CAWVPRLGLGNTIYF
TGTGCCTGGGTTCCCCGTCTGGGGCTGGGAAACACCATATATTTT
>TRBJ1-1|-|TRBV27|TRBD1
CASRPTSGGGTEAFF
TGTGCCAGCAGACCAACTTCAGGGGGCGGGACTGAAGCTTTCTTT
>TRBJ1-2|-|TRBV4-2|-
CASSQDLQANYGYTF
TGTGCCAGCAGCCAAGATTTACAGGCTAACTATGGCTACACCTTC
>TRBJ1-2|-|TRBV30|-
CARSVWNDGYGYTF
TGTGCCCGGAGTGTTTGGAACGACGGGTATGGCTACACCTTC
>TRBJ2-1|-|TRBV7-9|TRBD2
CASRGLAGSYNEQFF
TGTGCCAGCAGGGGACTAGCGGGATCCTACAATGAGCAGTTCTTC
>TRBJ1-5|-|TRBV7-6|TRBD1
CASSPTPGQGRGYQPQHF
TGTGCCAGCAGCCCCACCCCCGGACAGGGTCGAGGTTATCAGCCCCAGCATTTT